Listed here are 3 T cell receptor beta chains from one sample, sequenced in a study of OX40 agonist ivuxolimab in advanced cancers. Clones were sequenced by immunoSEQ multiplex PCR, and TCRdb holds only the in-frame ones, with some missing. The sample has 100,000 to 150,000 clones, under 95% seen once. The starting material was CD4+ or CD8+ T cells sorted from blood, obtained in a trial of the OX40 agonist ivuxolimab. These receptors were taken from an adult with an advanced solid tumor such as melanoma, head and neck, liver or kidney cancer.

The chain is built from TRBV7-9 and TRBJ2-5; a weak D match, TRBD2 (6 bases). Germline assignment: CDR1 SEHNR and CDR2 FQNEAQ (reference sequence). This CDR3 has 13 residues. The V and J ends lost 2 bases and 4 bases respectively, with 8 bases between them. The CDR3 coding sequence is TGTGCCAGCAGCTTAAACGGGGGAGAGACCCAGTACTTC. It encodes CASSLNGGETQYF.

The chain has TRBV7-3 and TRBJ2-5; D assignment may be TRBD1 or TRBD2 (5 bases each). The CDR3 contains 13 residues. V lost 5 bases, J lost 5 bases, and 12 bases lay in between. Germline CDR1 reads SGHTA; CDR2 reads FQGTGA. The CDR3 DNA sequence: TGTGCCAGCAGCCGTTCGGGGCGCGAGACCCAGTACTTC. Translated: CASSRSGRETQYF. Full variable domain (outside the CDR3, taken from reference TRBV7-3 and TRBJ2-5): GAGVSQTPSNKVTEKGKYVELRCDPISGHTALYWYRQSLGQGPEFLIYFQGTGAADDSGLPNDRFFAVRPEGSVSTLKIQRTERGDSAVYLCASSRSGRETQYFGPGTRLLVL.

This chain connects TRBV7-8 to TRBJ1-1; 7 bases fit TRBD1. Germline V gene data show CDR1 as SGHVS and CDR2 as FQNEAQ. The J segment lost 2 bases and the V segment lost 3 bases, leaving 3 bases of the junction unmatched. The length of the CDR3 is 14 residues. The DNA for the CDR3 is TGTGCCAGCAGCTTGGGGGACAGAAACACTGAAGCTTTCTTT. It codes for CASSLGDRNTEAFF.